This T cell receptor (beta chain) is drawn from a study of blood T cell repertoires in COVID-19. This clone was recorded only once. J lost 5 bases, V lost 3 bases, and 4 bases had no gene match. This CDR3 comprises 15 residues. Looked up from germline, CDR1 is MNHEY and CDR2 is SMNVEV (reference sequence). Original analysis: Using reference gene primer amplification, nucleated cell counts were estimated. Only in-frame clones appear in the TCRdb table, and some are missing; sequencing was by immunoSEQ multiplex PCR. V and J calls plus clone size are reproduced from that table; the DNA served to infer D and trimming. The table records 50,000 to 70,000 clones, roughly 85% of them present only once.

This sequence originates from a man between 60 and 70 years old with acute or convalescent COVID-19. This chain connects TRBV27 to TRBJ2-2; 9 positions agree with TRBD1. The sample comprised peripheral blood. Written as DNA, the CDR3 is TGTGCCAGCAGTTTTGGACAGGGGCTAACCGGGGAGCTGTTTTTT. Amino acid sequence: CASSFGQGLTGELFF.